A single sample is the source of the 18 T cell receptor beta chains below, sequenced in a study of T cell responses to AZD1222 COVID-19 vaccine. Generated by immunoSEQ multiplex PCR, the TCRdb table keeps only in-frame clones and is missing some. The table has over 120,000 clones, approximately 90% seen once. The specimen comprised peripheral blood, sampled 28 days after the second AZD1222 dose. The receptor set was obtained from an adult who received the AZD1222 COVID-19 vaccine.

About this clone itself: One end of the junction varies from germline; a read error may be responsible. This chain connects TRBV15 to TRBJ2-3; D unresolved. Germline V gene data show CDR1 as LNHNV and CDR2 as YYDKDF (reference sequence). The CDR3 covers 16 residues. CDR3 DNA: TGTGCCATCAGCAGAGAGCAGATGGGTTCCACAGATACGCAGTATTTT. Its translation is CAISREQMGSTDTQYF.

The rearrangement joins TRBV5-4 to TRBJ1-2; a weak D match, TRBD1 (6 bases). The V gene lost 0 bases and the J gene lost 4 bases, with 10 bases spanning the gap. Germline-derived CDR1 and CDR2 are SGHNT and YYREEE (reference sequence). The CDR3 has 14 amino acids. The DNA for the CDR3 is TGTGCCAGCAGCTTGGGACAGGCGGGCTATGGCTACACCTTC. This gives the protein CASSLGQAGYGYTF.

The chain recombines TRBV24-1 with TRBJ2-3; D perhaps matches TRBD1 (5 bases). CDR1 and CDR2 (germline): KGHDR, SFDVKD. V was trimmed by 4 bases and J by 1 base, leaving 23 bases between them. The CDR3 runs 19 residues. The DNA for the CDR3 is TGTGCCACCAGTGACCCCTCCCCAGCGACAGCCTTCGGCACAGATACGCAGTATTTT. Translation gives CATSDPSPATAFGTDTQYF.

CDR3 region: CASSISGNQPQHF. The CDR3 bases are TGTGCCAGTAGTATATCGGGCAATCAGCCCCAGCATTTT. This rearrangement joins TRBV19 to TRBJ1-5; D is uncertain. Trimming left V 2 bases short and J 2 bases short, with 4 bases between. Germline values: CDR1 LNHDA, CDR2 SQIVND (reference sequence). The CDR3 loop spans 13 amino acids.

This chain uses TRBV28 with TRBJ1-1; 9 nucleotides agree with TRBD1. This CDR3 comprises 14 residues. Germline CDR1 MDHEN, CDR2 SYDVKM. V was clipped by 4 bases and J by 4 bases; unmatched bases: 4. The CDR3 region has the DNA TGTGCCAGCAGTTCCGGACAGGGGATCACTGAAGCTTTCTTT. It encodes CASSSGQGITEAFF.

The chain employs TRBV7-2 and TRBJ2-2, with D possibly matching TRBD2 (6 bases). Trimming removed 6 bases from V and 5 bases from J, with 28 bases in between. This CDR3 has 19 amino acids. Germline V gene sequence: CDR1 SGHTA, CDR2 FQGNSA. This chain's CDR3 is CASRPKRASPKLNTGELFF. In nucleotides, the CDR3 is TGTGCCAGCAGACCGAAGCGGGCGAGCCCGAAACTGAATACCGGGGAGCTGTTTTTT.

The rearrangement links TRBV7-9 to TRBJ1-1; unclear D gene. Trimming shortened V by 5 bases and J by 0 bases, and 10 bases separated the two germline ends. CDR1 and CDR2 from the germline V gene are SEHNR and FQNEAQ (reference sequence). There are 14 residues in the CDR3. CDR3 DNA: TGTGCCAGCAGCCGGGAACATGTGAACACTGAAGCTTTCTTT. Residues: CASSREHVNTEAFF.

V is TRBV5-1 and J is TRBJ2-3; tentative D call: TRBD1 (5 bases). CDR3 size: 14 residues. Trimming shortened V by 4 bases and J by 1 base, and 10 bases separated the two germline ends. The germline CDR1 and CDR2 sequences are SGHRS and YFSETQ. The CDR3 DNA is TGCGCCAGCAGCCAAGGGGTTGGCACAGATACGCAGTATTTT. Amino acid sequence: CASSQGVGTDTQYF.

The J gene is TRBJ2-5, the V gene TRBV5-8, with D unresolved. The CDR3 is 12 residues long. V dropped 4 bases and J dropped 4 bases, with 8 bases sitting between them. Germline assignment: CDR1 SGHTS and CDR2 YDEGEE. CDR3 residues: CASSRRRETQYF. The DNA for the CDR3 is TGTGCCAGCAGCAGACGAAGAGAGACCCAGTACTTC.

The rearrangement joins TRBV19 to TRBJ1-2; the D is unclear. Trimming took off 3 bases at V and 4 bases at J, with 9 bases between the two ends. CDR1 and CDR2 from the germline V gene are LNHDA and SQIVND (reference sequence). CDR3 length: 13 amino acids. This CDR3 is CASSIPGFYGYTF. CDR3 in DNA: TGTGCCAGTAGTATTCCGGGATTCTATGGCTACACCTTC.

The chain uses TRBV6-2 or TRBV6-3 and TRBJ2-7; possibly TRBD1 or TRBD2 for D (5 bases each). This CDR3 is built from 13 residues. The ends were cut back, 2 bases at V and 3 bases at J, with 8 bases in the middle. The germline gives CDR1 MNHEY, CDR2 SVGEGT. CDR3 region: CASSYGGDYEQYF. The CDR3 DNA sequence: TGTGCCAGCAGTTACGGGGGAGACTACGAGCAGTACTTC.

The chain carries TRBV18 and TRBJ1-1; possible D gene TRBD1, 5 bases. The CDR3 is 14 residues long. V dropped 3 bases and J dropped 0 bases, with 8 bases sitting between them. Germline values: CDR1 KGHSH, CDR2 LQKENI. CDR3 in DNA: TGTGCCAGCTCACCCCAGACAGTGAACACTGAAGCTTTCTTT. This gives the protein CASSPQTVNTEAFF.

The chain links TRBV4-2 to TRBJ2-5, with TRBD2 as a possible D gene (6 bases). Trimming left V 6 bases short and J 4 bases short, with 12 bases between. The length of the CDR3 is 13 residues. Germline V gives CDR1 LGHNA, CDR2 YNFKEQ. The CDR3 DNA sequence: TGTGCCAGCAGTGGGCGGGATACAGAGACCCAGTACTTC. Its protein product is CASSGRDTETQYF.

This clone has just one count. The chain uses TRBV9 and TRBJ2-7; D not certain. Germline V gene data show CDR1 as SGDLS and CDR2 as YYNGEE. This CDR3 is 13 amino acids long. The V end lost 3 bases, the J end lost 1 base, and 8 bases lay between the germline ends. CDR3 bases: TGTGCCAGCAGCGCCCGAGAGTCCTACGAGCAGTACTTC. Protein sequence: CASSARESYEQYF. Based on the CDR3 plus reference TRBV9 and TRBJ2-7, the full variable domain is DSGVTQTPKHLITATGQRVTLRCSPRSGDLSVYWYQQSLDQGLQFLIQYYNGEERAKGNILERFSAQQFPDLHSELNLSSLELGDSALYFCASSARESYEQYFGPGTRLTVT.

With regard to this clone: This specimen includes other DNA sequences encoding the same CDR3. This chain joins TRBV5-4 and TRBJ1-2; tentatively, D is TRBD1 (5 bases). The CDR3 covers 12 residues. The germline V gene encodes CDR1 SGHNT and CDR2 YYREEE (reference sequence). Trimming left V 4 bases short and J 5 bases short, with 9 bases between. The CDR3 sequence: CASSLDSYGYTF. The CDR3 region has the DNA TGTGCCAGCAGCCTCGACAGTTATGGCTACACCTTC.

The rearrangement links TRBV27 to TRBJ1-2, with D tentatively TRBD1 (6 bases). Germline loops: CDR1 MNHEY, CDR2 SMNVEV (reference sequence). V was trimmed by 6 bases and J by 4 bases, leaving 12 bases between them. CDR3 size: 13 residues. The CDR3 protein is CASRNSDSYGYTF. In DNA form, the CDR3 reads TGTGCCAGCAGGAACTCGGACAGCTATGGCTACACCTTC.

The chain uses TRBV5-7 and TRBJ2-7, with 8 positions matching TRBD2. TRBV5-7 is filed as an ORF, its function uncertain. CDR3 length: 15 residues. V lost 0 bases to trimming and J lost 3 bases; unmatched junction nucleotides: 5. This chain's CDR3 is CASSLAREGDYEQYF. The DNA for the CDR3 is TGTGCCAGCAGCTTGGCCCGGGAGGGGGACTACGAGCAGTACTTC.

This chain links TRBV5-4 with TRBJ1-3; possible D gene TRBD1, 6 bases. CDR3 length: 16 amino acids. V was clipped by 2 bases and J by 4 bases, with 16 bases between them. Germline V gives CDR1 SGHNT, CDR2 YYREEE (reference sequence). The CDR3 nucleotides read TGTGCCAGCAGCTTTGGGGGACAAAAGGGGGGAAACACCATATATTTT. Its translation: CASSFGGQKGGNTIYF.